The clone carrying this T cell receptor (beta chain) was counted at least ten times. Its target is not known. Per sample, at least 5 micrograms of total RNA were extracted. Then a second PCR, running about 6 to 11 cycles, was carried out with a sample-barcoded 5' primer and a J-beta primer mix. TCRdb recomputed calls from the 5' RACE reads with MiXCR, one row per CDR3 protein. The sample contains some 790,000 distinct CDR3 sequences, roughly 26% of which appear only once. This sample was included in a study of blood T cells in healthy people across ages. Whole-study results and caveats: TCR beta diversity correlated strongly with naive T cell percentage. Total diversity from one million sequenced T cells was likely underestimated. Roughly linear declines in TCR beta diversity per million T cells occurred with age.

This CDR3 has 15 residues. CDR1 and CDR2 from the germline V gene are SGHRS and YFSETQ. V was trimmed by 4 bases and J by 0 bases, leaving 12 bases between them. The sample comprised blood. The chain is built from TRBV5-1 and TRBJ2-3, with D tentatively TRBD2 (5 bases). This clonotype was obtained from a woman at least 80 years old in good health. The chain's CDR3 is CASSPNGKSTDTQYF. CDR3 DNA: TGCGCCAGCAGCCCTAACGGGAAGAGCACAGATACGCAGTATTTT.